Below, 11 T cell receptor beta chains from the same sample are listed, as sequenced in a study of blood T cell repertoires in COVID-19 (dated by TCRdb to the early 2020s). Receptor amplification or capture employed the immunoSEQ multiplex PCR assay. The clones in this table, taken by TCRdb from immuneACCESS, are in-frame only. Not every clone is retained; where verified, under half of the shortfall comes from an unresolved V gene, and the cause of the rest is unknown. The sample contains under 60,000 clones, roughly 84% of them found a single time. The ten biggest clones cover 10% of the sample. The specimen sequenced was peripheral blood. The receptors here all came from a man aged 30-40 years with COVID-19, enrolled during active disease.

The gene calls are TRBV21-1 and TRBJ2-7; the listed D gene, TRBD2, was not tested against the DNA. TRBV21-1 is assigned pseudogene status. The CDR3 covers 16 residues. The CDR3 nucleotides read TGTGCCAGCAGCAAAGACGGGGGGACACGACACTACGAGCAGTACTTC. It translates to CASSKDGGTRHYEQYF.

V usage is TRBV2 and J usage is TRBJ1-4; a weak D match, TRBD1 (6 bases). The V gene lost 4 bases and the J gene lost 8 bases, with 14 bases spanning the gap. The CDR3 sequence is 14 residues long. Germline V gene lookup returns CDR1 SNHLY and CDR2 FYNNEI. The CDR3 region has the DNA TGTGCCAGCAGTGTAGGCAGGGGCGGGGAAAAACTGTTTTTT. This encodes CASSVGRGGEKLFF.

This sequence joins TRBV25-1 and TRBJ2-3; D is unresolved. Per the germline V gene, CDR1 is MGHDK and CDR2 is SYGVNS. The CDR3 loop spans 14 amino acids. Deletions cut 0 bases from V and 4 bases from J, with 8 bases between. In nucleotides, the CDR3 is TGTGCCAGCAGTGAATATAAATCGTCAGATACGCAGTATTTT. Translated, it gives CASSEYKSSDTQYF.

This clone was seen only once. The J gene is TRBJ2-5, the V gene TRBV29-1; 10 bases align to TRBD1. This CDR3 has 14 amino acids. Germline V gene lookup returns CDR1 SQVTM and CDR2 ANQGSEA. The V segment lost 6 bases and the J segment 2 bases; nucleotides outside the gene matches: 6. Written as DNA, the CDR3 is TGCAGCGTGCGCCCGGGACAGGGGCAAGAGACCCAGTACTTC. It codes for CSVRPGQGQETQYF. The variable domain in full, with the rest retrieved from reference TRBV29-1 and TRBJ2-5, is SAVISQKPSRDICQRGTSLTIQCQVDSQVTMMFWYRQQPGQSLTLIATANQGSEATYESGFVIDKFPISRPNLTFSTLTVSNMSPEDSSIYLCSVRPGQGQETQYFGPGTRLLVL.

The chain recombines TRBV6-5 with TRBJ2-1, with 12 nucleotides matching TRBD2. With V trimmed by 4 bases and J by 7 bases, 2 bases remained unmatched. CDR1 and CDR2 (germline): MNHEY, SVGAGI. This CDR3 is 14 amino acids long. The CDR3 region is CASSSLAGGNEQFF. The CDR3 DNA reads as TGTGCCAGCAGTTCACTAGCGGGAGGAAATGAGCAGTTCTTC.

J is TRBJ2-3 and V is TRBV12-5, with D tentatively TRBD2 (6 bases). Germline lookup yields CDR1 LGHNT and CDR2 FRNRAP. The length of the CDR3 is 17 residues. Between the trimmed V and J ends, which lost 0 bases and 4 bases, there was a span of 17 bases. The CDR3: CASGLVLAGTVPDTQYF. CDR3 coding DNA: TGTGCTAGTGGTTTGGTACTCGCGGGGACCGTCCCAGATACGCAGTATTTT.

V gene TRBV7-9 combines with J gene TRBJ1-1; no reliable D call. The CDR3 covers 13 residues. V was clipped by 5 bases and J by 2 bases, with 9 bases between them. Germline V gene sequence: CDR1 SEHNR, CDR2 FQNEAQ (reference sequence). CDR3 in DNA: TGTGCCAGCAGCCGAGCGGCTAACACTGAAGCTTTCTTT. This sequence encodes CASSRAANTEAFF. Full variable domain (remainder filled in from reference TRBV7-9 and TRBJ1-1): DTGVSQNPRHKITKRGQNVTFRCDPISEHNRLYWYRQTLGQGPEFLTYFQNEAQLEKSRLLSDRFSAERPKGSFSTLEIQRTEQGDSAMYLCASSRAANTEAFFGQGTRLTVV.

The rearrangement uses TRBV15 and TRBJ2-7, with 10 bases that match TRBD1. CDR3 length: 16 residues. Unmatched junction bases numbered 11, after V lost 3 bases and J lost 6 bases. CDR1 LNHNV and CDR2 YYDKDF come from the germline V gene (reference sequence). CDR3 sequence: CATSRASRDRGREQYF. CDR3 DNA: TGTGCCACCAGCAGGGCCTCGAGGGACAGGGGACGCGAGCAGTACTTC.

V gene TRBV19 combines with J gene TRBJ1-5; 7 bases agree with TRBD1. This CDR3 comprises 15 residues. Per germline, CDR1 LNHDA and CDR2 SQIVND (reference sequence). V lost 6 bases to trimming and J lost 0 bases; unmatched junction nucleotides: 5. CDR3 nucleotide sequence: TGTGCCAGTAGGACACAGGGGAATAGCAATCAGCCCCAGCATTTT. Translating it yields CASRTQGNSNQPQHF.

The sample holds one count of this clone. This chain joins TRBV19 and TRBJ1-2; 11 bases are a match to TRBD1. V gave up 5 bases and J gave up 3 bases; unmatched junction bases: 5. The germline CDR1 and CDR2 sequences are LNHDA and SQIVND (reference sequence). The CDR3 sequence is 15 residues long. The chain's CDR3 is CASSPGQGVDYGYTF. The DNA of the CDR3 is TGTGCCAGTAGTCCGGGACAGGGGGTGGACTATGGCTACACCTTC. Filled out from reference TRBV19 and TRBJ1-2, the complete variable domain reads DGGITQSPKYLFRKEGQNVTLSCEQNLNHDAMYWYRQDPGQGLRLIYYSQIVNDFQKGDIAEGYSVSREKKESFPLTVTSAQKNPTAFYLCASSPGQGVDYGYTFGSGTRLTVV.

The chain is built from TRBV9 and TRBJ2-7; tentative D call: TRBD1 (6 bases). V gave up 3 bases and J gave up 0 bases, with 13 bases separating them. CDR3 length equals 15 residues. Germline values: CDR1 SGDLS, CDR2 YYNGEE. This CDR3 reads CASSAQDRSSYEQYF. The CDR3 DNA sequence: TGTGCCAGCAGCGCACAAGACAGGAGCTCCTACGAGCAGTACTTC.